What follows are 10 T cell receptor beta chains derived from one specimen sequenced in a study of blood T cell repertoires in COVID-19. TCRdb's table, derived via immunoSEQ multiplex PCR, lists solely in-frame clones and lacks some. The table shows around 100,000 clones, with just under 80% occurring only once. The sample taken for sequencing was peripheral blood. These receptor sequences come from a man in his sixties or seventies with active or convalescent COVID-19.

V usage is TRBV7-2 and J usage is TRBJ2-7; 8 nucleotides line up with TRBD2. With V trimmed by 3 bases and J by 3 bases, 4 bases remained unmatched. CDR1 is SGHTA and CDR2 is FQGNSA in the germline V gene. The CDR3 is 14 amino acids. The chain's CDR3 is CASSLPGLVYEQYF. The CDR3 nucleotides read TGTGCCAGCAGCTTGCCGGGACTAGTCTACGAGCAGTACTTC.

The V and J genes are TRBV6-2 or TRBV6-3 and TRBJ1-1, with TRBD1 matching 7 bases. Germline lookup yields CDR1 MNHEY and CDR2 SVGEGT. The CDR3 spans 18 residues. The V gene end was trimmed by 1 base and the J gene end by 0 bases; junction bases not matched to a gene: 11. The CDR3 is CASSYYLGPGGLNTEAFF. The CDR3 bases are TGTGCCAGCAGTTACTATCTTGGGCCAGGGGGTTTGAACACTGAAGCTTTCTTT.

This sequence joins TRBV21-1 and TRBJ1-4; TRBD1, the table's D call, lacks a check against the DNA. TRBV21-1 is a listed pseudogene. CDR3 length: 14 amino acids. The CDR3: CASRRTGSDEKLFF. For the CDR3, the DNA is TGTGCCAGCAGGCGGACAGGGTCGGATGAAAAACTGTTTTTT.

The chain carries TRBV12-3 or TRBV12-4 and TRBJ1-5; perhaps TRBD1 as D (5 bases). The CDR3 is 13 amino acids. Trimming took off 6 bases at V and 9 bases at J, with 15 bases between the two ends. The CDR3 DNA reads TGTGCCAGCAGCCCGGGAGCCGGGGGGCCCCAGCATTTT. Its translation is CASSPGAGGPQHF.

This chain uses TRBV2 with TRBJ2-3; possible D gene TRBD2, 5 bases. V was shortened by 4 bases and J by 0 bases, with 8 bases between the two germline ends. Germline V gives CDR1 SNHLY, CDR2 FYNNEI. CDR3 length: 14 residues. DNA for the CDR3: TGTGCCAGCAGTGTAGGAGGCAGCACAGATACGCAGTATTTT. This gives the protein CASSVGGSTDTQYF. Full variable domain (missing parts from reference TRBV2 and TRBJ2-3): EPEVTQTPSHQVTQMGQEVILRCVPISNHLYFYWYRQILGQKVEFLVSFYNNEISEKSEIFDDQFSVERPDGSNFTLKIRSTKLEDSAMYFCASSVGGSTDTQYFGPGTRLTVL.

V gene TRBV5-1 combines with J gene TRBJ2-1, with D perhaps matching TRBD2 (5 bases). The CDR3 is made up of 15 amino acids. Trimming removed 4 bases from V and 0 bases from J, with 11 bases in between. Germline CDR1 is SGHRS and CDR2 is YFSETQ. For the CDR3, the DNA is TGCGCCAGCAGCAATAAGCGGAGCTCCTACAATGAGCAGTTCTTC. Protein product: CASSNKRSSYNEQFF.

This clone was picked up a small number of times. This chain links TRBV7-9 with TRBJ2-1; TRBD2 might be the D (5 bases). The CDR3 is 12 amino acids. CDR1 is SEHNR and CDR2 is FQNEAQ in the germline V gene (reference sequence). Trimming removed 1 base from V and 7 bases from J, with 5 bases in between. Here the CDR3 DNA reads TGTGCCAGCAGCTTAGTAGCGAATGAGCAGTTCTTC. It is translated as CASSLVANEQFF.

The chain is built from TRBV15 and TRBJ2-1, with a weak D call TRBD1 (5 bases). Per the germline V gene, CDR1 is LNHNV and CDR2 is YYDKDF (reference sequence). V lost 1 base, J lost 4 bases, and 11 bases lay in between. The CDR3 sequence is 15 residues long. The CDR3 sequence: CATSRAQGLYNEQFF. In DNA, the CDR3 is TGTGCCACCAGCAGAGCCCAGGGTCTGTACAATGAGCAGTTCTTC.

The rearrangement joins TRBV29-1 to TRBJ2-7; 9 bases are shared with TRBD2. CDR1 is SQVTM, CDR2 ANQGSEA, per germline. After removal of 7 bases from V and 4 bases from J, the junction contained 5 bases not matched to a gene. The CDR3 has 12 residues. CDR3 residues: CSAGLATYEQYF. CDR3 bases: TGCAGCGCGGGACTAGCAACTTACGAGCAGTACTTC.

V gene TRBV4-3 combines with J gene TRBJ2-7; D is possibly TRBD2 (6 bases). Trimming shortened V by 3 bases and J by 6 bases, and 12 bases separated the two germline ends. Per germline, CDR1 LGHNA and CDR2 YSLEER. CDR3 length equals 13 residues. CDR3: CASSHGGTSEQYF. The CDR3 DNA reads as TGCGCCAGCAGCCACGGAGGGACGAGCGAGCAGTACTTC.